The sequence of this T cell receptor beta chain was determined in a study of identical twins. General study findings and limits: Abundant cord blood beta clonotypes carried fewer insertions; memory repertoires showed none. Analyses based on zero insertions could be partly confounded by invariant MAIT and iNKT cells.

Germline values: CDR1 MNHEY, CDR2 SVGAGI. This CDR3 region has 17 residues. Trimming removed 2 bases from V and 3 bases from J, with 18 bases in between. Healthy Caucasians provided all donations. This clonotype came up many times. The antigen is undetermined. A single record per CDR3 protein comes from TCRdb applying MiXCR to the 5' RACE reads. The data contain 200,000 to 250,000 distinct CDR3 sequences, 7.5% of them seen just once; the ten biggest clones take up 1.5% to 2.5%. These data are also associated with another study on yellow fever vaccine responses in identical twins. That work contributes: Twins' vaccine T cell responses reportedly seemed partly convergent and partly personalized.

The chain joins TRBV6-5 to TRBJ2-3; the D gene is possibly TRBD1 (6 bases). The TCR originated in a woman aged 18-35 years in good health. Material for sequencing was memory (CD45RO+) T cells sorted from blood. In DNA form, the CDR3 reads TGTGCCAGCAGTTACCTAAGCCAGGGGAAAGGAACAGATACGCAGTATTTT. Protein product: CASSYLSQGKGTDTQYF.